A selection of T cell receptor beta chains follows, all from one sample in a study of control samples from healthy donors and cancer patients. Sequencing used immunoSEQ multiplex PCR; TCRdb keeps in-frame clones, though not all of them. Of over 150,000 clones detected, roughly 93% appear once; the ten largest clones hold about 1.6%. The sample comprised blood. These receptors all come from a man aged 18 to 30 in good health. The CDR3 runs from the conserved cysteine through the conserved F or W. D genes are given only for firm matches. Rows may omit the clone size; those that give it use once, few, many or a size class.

cdr3_nt: TGTGCCAGCAGTGAAGCTATGGAGGCGGGTCAGCCCCAGCATTTT
cdr3_aa: CASSEAMEAGQPQHF
v_call: TRBV6-1
d_call: -
j_call: TRBJ1-5
clone_size: -

cdr3_nt: TGTGCCAGCAGTCACACCCCAGTCTATGGCTACACCTTC
cdr3_aa: CASSHTPVYGYTF
v_call: TRBV6-6
d_call: -
j_call: TRBJ1-2
clone_size: -

cdr3_nt: TGTGCCAGCAGTTTGGCGGGGGGGGGCACCGGGGAGCTGTTTTTT
cdr3_aa: CASSLAGGGTGELFF
v_call: TRBV6-6
d_call: TRBD2
j_call: TRBJ2-2
clone_size: once

cdr3_nt: TGTGCCAGCAGTGACAGGGGCCCCAATCAGCCCCAGCATTTT
cdr3_aa: CASSDRGPNQPQHF
v_call: TRBV25-1
d_call: -
j_call: TRBJ1-5
clone_size: -

cdr3_nt: TGTGCCAGCAGCTTGGGGCCAGGAGGACAGCCCCAGCATTTT
cdr3_aa: CASSLGPGGQPQHF
v_call: TRBV5-6
d_call: -
j_call: TRBJ1-5
clone_size: -

cdr3_nt: TGTGCCAGCAGCCCGACAGGGGGCGACCTCTATGGCTACACCTTC
cdr3_aa: CASSPTGGDLYGYTF
v_call: TRBV6-5
d_call: TRBD1
j_call: TRBJ1-2
clone_size: -

cdr3_nt: TGTGCCAGCAGCGTAGAAACCGGGGCCAATGAGCAGTTCTTC
cdr3_aa: CASSVETGANEQFF
v_call: TRBV9
d_call: -
j_call: TRBJ2-1
clone_size: -

cdr3_nt: TGTGCCAGCAGCCACCGTTACGGGGGTAGGAACTATGGCTACACCTTC
cdr3_aa: CASSHRYGGRNYGYTF
v_call: TRBV3-1/TRBV3-2
d_call: -
j_call: TRBJ1-2
clone_size: -

cdr3_nt: TGCGCCAGCAGCCAAGTTTTTAACGAGCATGCCTATGGCTACACCTTC
cdr3_aa: CASSQVFNEHAYGYTF
v_call: TRBV4-1
d_call: -
j_call: TRBJ1-2
clone_size: -

cdr3_nt: TGTGCCAGCTCACCGGACAACCCAAATATGTTAAATGAGCAGTTCTTC
cdr3_aa: CASSPDNPNMLNEQFF
v_call: TRBV18
d_call: -
j_call: TRBJ2-1
clone_size: -

cdr3_nt: TGTGCCAGCAGTTTAAAGCCATTCACGAGCTCCTACGAGCAGTACTTC
cdr3_aa: CASSLKPFTSSYEQYF
v_call: TRBV6-5
d_call: -
j_call: TRBJ2-7
clone_size: once

cdr3_nt: TGTGCCAGCAGTTTATATGGACAGGGGCTCTACAATGAGCAGTTCTTC
cdr3_aa: CASSLYGQGLYNEQFF
v_call: TRBV27
d_call: TRBD1
j_call: TRBJ2-1
clone_size: -

cdr3_nt: TGTGCCAGCAGCCCCCGGGACACTCTAGCCAAAAACATTCAGTACTTC
cdr3_aa: CASSPRDTLAKNIQYF
v_call: TRBV7-9
d_call: -
j_call: TRBJ2-4
clone_size: -

cdr3_nt: TGTGCCAGCGGAGGAGAACGAGGCTATGGCTACACCTTC
cdr3_aa: CASGGERGYGYTF
v_call: TRBV9
d_call: -
j_call: TRBJ1-2
clone_size: -

cdr3_nt: TGTGCCAGCAGCCAAGTGCACGGATACTATGGCTACACCTTC
cdr3_aa: CASSQVHGYYGYTF
v_call: TRBV3-1/TRBV3-2
d_call: -
j_call: TRBJ1-2
clone_size: many

cdr3_nt: TGTGCCATCAGTCAGGGGTCTGGAAACACCATATATTTT
cdr3_aa: CAISQGSGNTIYF
v_call: TRBV10-3
d_call: -
j_call: TRBJ1-3
clone_size: -

cdr3_nt: TGTGCCAGCAGTTGGGTACCCACAAACACTGAAGCTTTCTTT
cdr3_aa: CASSWVPTNTEAFF
v_call: TRBV6-2/TRBV6-3
d_call: -
j_call: TRBJ1-1
clone_size: -

cdr3_nt: TGCGCCAGCAGCTTGGCAGGCCCACTCAGCTCCTATAATTCACCCCTCCACTTT
cdr3_aa: CASSLAGPLSSYNSPLHF
v_call: TRBV5-1
d_call: -
j_call: TRBJ1-6
clone_size: -

cdr3_nt: TGTGCCAGCAGCTTAACTAGCGGGGGGTACACAGATACGCAGTATTTT
cdr3_aa: CASSLTSGGYTDTQYF
v_call: TRBV7-3
d_call: TRBD2
j_call: TRBJ2-3
clone_size: -

cdr3_nt: TGTGCCAGTAGTTGGGGCCCGTCGGGCGAGCAGTACTTC
cdr3_aa: CASSWGPSGEQYF
v_call: TRBV19
d_call: -
j_call: TRBJ2-7
clone_size: -

cdr3_nt: TGCGCCAGCAGCCCTGGGGGGATGGGATTCTACAATGAGCAGTTCTTC
cdr3_aa: CASSPGGMGFYNEQFF
v_call: TRBV5-1
d_call: -
j_call: TRBJ2-1
clone_size: -

cdr3_nt: TGCGCCAGCAGCGCCACAGGGGTTCAGGATACGCAGTATTTT
cdr3_aa: CASSATGVQDTQYF
v_call: TRBV5-1
d_call: TRBD1
j_call: TRBJ2-3
clone_size: -

cdr3_nt: TGTGCCAGCAGCTTATCGACTAGCGACTACAATGAGCAGTTCTTC
cdr3_aa: CASSLSTSDYNEQFF
v_call: TRBV11-1
d_call: TRBD2
j_call: TRBJ2-1
clone_size: once

cdr3_nt: TGTGCCAGCAGCTTAGGTCAGGGACAGGTGTACGGCTACACCTTC
cdr3_aa: CASSLGQGQVYGYTF
v_call: TRBV11-2
d_call: TRBD1
j_call: TRBJ1-2
clone_size: once